One sample yielded the 22 T cell receptor beta chains listed below, sequenced in a study of blood T cell repertoires in COVID-19. TCRdb's table, derived via immunoSEQ multiplex PCR, lists solely in-frame clones and lacks some. Counted here are a few hundred thousand clones, around 89% occurring once; the ten biggest clones make up about 0.8%. The sequenced material came from peripheral blood. These receptors originate from a man aged 25-40 years with acute or convalescent COVID-19.

This clone was seen a single time. The chain carries TRBV5-5 and TRBJ1-2, with 8 bases that match TRBD1. Germline trimming cut 4 bases from V and 4 bases from J; bases unmatched to any gene: 3. This CDR3 comprises 13 residues. In germline, CDR1 is SGHKS, CDR2 YYEKEE (reference sequence). The CDR3 nucleotides are TGTGCCAGCAGCGCGACAGGGGCCTATGGCTACACCTTC. Amino acids: CASSATGAYGYTF.

This chain uses TRBV6-1 with TRBJ2-7, with no clear D. The CDR3 contains 11 residues. The V end was cut by 2 bases, the J end by 10 bases, with 9 bases between. Germline V gene data show CDR1 as MNHNS and CDR2 as SASEGT. In DNA, the CDR3 is TGTGCCAGCAGTGAATCCAGGTTCCAGTACTTC. This codes for CASSESRFQYF.

This clone was found a few times. Within the sample, other DNA sequences also encode this same CDR3. The V call is TRBV19, the J call TRBJ2-2, with 10 bases matching TRBD1. Germline values: CDR1 LNHDA, CDR2 SQIVND (reference sequence). V lost 6 bases, J lost 6 bases, and 4 bases stayed unmatched. The CDR3 sequence is 14 residues long. The CDR3 DNA reads TGTGCCAGTAGCTCGGGACAGGGGTCCGGGGAGCTGTTTTTT. This codes for CASSSGQGSGELFF.

V gene TRBV27 combines with J gene TRBJ2-2; 11 bases fit TRBD2. Germline V gene lookup returns CDR1 MNHEY and CDR2 SMNVEV (reference sequence). The ends lost 6 bases at V and 7 bases at J; junction bases unmatched: 7. The CDR3 sequence is 15 residues long. CDR3 sequence reads: CASSSPSGGSGELFF. The CDR3 coding sequence is TGTGCCAGCAGCTCCCCTAGCGGGGGGAGCGGGGAGCTGTTTTTT.

V is TRBV5-1 and J is TRBJ2-7, with TRBD1 matching over 9 bases. CDR1 SGHRS and CDR2 YFSETQ come from the germline V gene. Trimming removed 0 bases from V and 7 bases from J; junction bases left unmatched: 8. The CDR3 runs to 15 residues. CDR3 loop: CASSLVDRGIGEQYF. The CDR3 nucleotides read TGCGCCAGCAGCTTGGTTGACAGGGGGATTGGAGAGCAGTACTTC.

The chain employs TRBV20-1 and TRBJ1-2, with TRBD1 as a possible D gene (5 bases). CDR3 length: 11 amino acids. Per the germline V gene, CDR1 is DFQATT and CDR2 is SNEGSKA (reference sequence). V gave up 6 bases and J gave up 7 bases, with 12 bases separating them. CDR3 DNA: TGCAGTGCGGGGGGAAGAGGTGGCTACACCTTC. This codes for CSAGGRGGYTF.

J is TRBJ1-5 and V is TRBV28; D unclear. V lost 5 bases to trimming and J lost 4 bases, with 3 bases between them. This CDR3 is built from 11 residues. Germline V lookup: CDR1 MDHEN, CDR2 SYDVKM. The CDR3 nucleotides are TGTGCCAGCAGTATAAATCAGCCCCAGCATTTT. It specifies CASSINQPQHF.

The rearrangement joins TRBV11-3 to TRBJ2-7; TRBD2 aligns across 7 bases. V trimming: 3 bases; J trimming: 1 base; junction bases outside the gene matches: 9. There are 16 residues in the CDR3. Germline loops: CDR1 SGHNT, CDR2 YENEEA. This chain's CDR3 is CASSFPSGAPSYEQYF. DNA for the CDR3: TGTGCCAGCAGCTTCCCTAGCGGAGCCCCTTCCTACGAGCAGTACTTC.

This chain links TRBV5-4 with TRBJ2-1; D assignment may be TRBD1 or TRBD2 (6 bases each). Germline CDR1 reads SGHNT; CDR2 reads YYREEE (reference sequence). V was pared by 4 bases and J by 0 bases, with 11 bases between. This CDR3 has 15 amino acids. The DNA for the CDR3 is TGTGCCAGCAGCGTGGGGGGCAGCTCCTACAATGAGCAGTTCTTC. This translates into CASSVGGSSYNEQFF.

The V gene is TRBV30, the J gene TRBJ2-7; perhaps TRBD1 as D (6 bases). CDR1 GTSNPN and CDR2 SVGIG come from the germline V gene (reference sequence). The V end was cut by 4 bases, the J end by 9 bases, with 22 bases between. This CDR3 has 14 amino acids. This CDR3 reads CAWKTGHQSTGQYF. Written as DNA, the CDR3 is TGTGCCTGGAAGACGGGACACCAATCTACTGGGCAGTACTTC.

This chain connects TRBV30 to TRBJ1-4; D remains ambiguous. V was shortened by 1 base and J by 8 bases, with 11 bases between the two germline ends. CDR1 and CDR2 from the germline V gene are GTSNPN and SVGIG (reference sequence). The CDR3 runs to 13 residues. The CDR3 DNA follows: TGTGCCTGGAGTGGTAGAATTTCGGAAAAACTGTTTTTT. This codes for CAWSGRISEKLFF.

The V gene is TRBV7-2, the J gene TRBJ2-1; TRBD2 aligns across 8 bases. In germline, CDR1 is SGHTA, CDR2 FQGNSA. Losses at the gene ends were 5 bases for V and 5 bases for J; bases not matched to a gene: 8. The CDR3 covers 15 residues. The CDR3 loop is CASSRSGNLNNEQFF. DNA of the CDR3: TGTGCCAGCAGCCGTAGCGGGAACCTCAACAATGAGCAGTTCTTC.

The gene calls are TRBV18 and TRBJ1-1; TRBD1 agrees at 8 bases. V trimming: 2 bases; J trimming: 5 bases; junction bases outside the gene matches: 10. Per germline, CDR1 KGHSH and CDR2 LQKENI. The CDR3 loop spans 16 amino acids. CDR3 DNA sequence: TGTGCCAGCTCACCATCGGGGACAGGCCTAGGGACTGAAGCTTTCTTT. Protein sequence: CASSPSGTGLGTEAFF.

CDR3 residues: CASSEPGFTEAFF. CDR3 nucleotide sequence: TGTGCCAGCAGTGAGCCGGGATTCACTGAAGCTTTCTTT. V usage is TRBV25-1 and J usage is TRBJ1-1, with unresolved D. From germline, CDR1 is MGHDK and CDR2 SYGVNS. Trimming shortened V by 3 bases and J by 4 bases, and 9 bases separated the two germline ends. The CDR3 extends over 13 amino acids.

This chain connects TRBV2 to TRBJ2-4, with 8 bases fitting TRBD2. The trim removed 6 bases at V and 2 bases at J, leaving 9 bases unmatched. This CDR3 has 16 amino acids. Germline lookup yields CDR1 SNHLY and CDR2 FYNNEI. The CDR3 bases are TGTGCCAGCAGCCTGGGACTAGGAGGTTCCAAAAACATTCAGTACTTC. Protein sequence: CASSLGLGGSKNIQYF.

The J gene is TRBJ2-1, the V gene TRBV6-5, with 9 positions matching TRBD1. The CDR3 has 15 amino acids. V shed 6 bases, J shed 7 bases, and the junction held 10 bases outside the gene matches. CDR1 and CDR2 from the germline V gene are MNHEY and SVGAGI. The CDR3 loop is CASSYRGQGWNEQFF. For the CDR3, the DNA is TGTGCCAGCAGCTACAGGGGGCAGGGATGGAATGAGCAGTTCTTC.

J is TRBJ2-1 and V is TRBV9; 8 nucleotides agree with TRBD2. This CDR3 has 15 residues. V was clipped by 3 bases and J by 2 bases; unmatched bases: 4. Germline values: CDR1 SGDLS, CDR2 YYNGEE. DNA for the CDR3: TGTGCCAGCAGCGAAACTAGCGGCGCCTACAATGAGCAGTTCTTC. It codes for CASSETSGAYNEQFF. Full variable domain (missing parts from reference TRBV9 and TRBJ2-1): DSGVTQTPKHLITATGQRVTLRCSPRSGDLSVYWYQQSLDQGLQFLIQYYNGEERAKGNILERFSAQQFPDLHSELNLSSLELGDSALYFCASSETSGAYNEQFFGPGTRLTVL.

V and J are TRBV27 and TRBJ2-1; 10 positions match TRBD2. The CDR3 sequence is 14 residues long. Looked up from germline, CDR1 is MNHEY and CDR2 is SMNVEV (reference sequence). The ends lost 6 bases at V and 6 bases at J; junction bases unmatched: 5. The CDR3 DNA reads TGTGCCAGCAGGCTAGCGGGGGCGTCCAATGAGCAGTTCTTC. Its protein product is CASRLAGASNEQFF.

V and J are TRBV18 and TRBJ1-3; 11 nucleotides line up with TRBD1. The V and J ends lost 6 bases and 0 bases, in that order; junction bases with no gene match: 16. The CDR3 is 20 amino acids. CDR1 KGHSH and CDR2 LQKENI come from the germline V gene. The CDR3 nucleotides are TGTGCCAGCTCTCTCGGGACGGGACAGGGGGTCTCGAGCTCTGGAAACACCATATATTTT. Its protein product is CASSLGTGQGVSSSGNTIYF.

This chain uses TRBV4-1 with TRBJ2-3, with 7 bases fitting TRBD2. Germline V CDR1 and CDR2: MGHRA, YSYEKL. The CDR3 is 17 amino acids. The junction had 17 bases not matched to a gene; V was cut back by 2 bases and J by 9 bases. The CDR3 sequence: CASSQLHPAGPPLTQYF. As DNA, the CDR3 is TGCGCCAGCAGCCAATTGCATCCAGCGGGGCCCCCTCTCACGCAGTATTTT.

The V gene is TRBV7-8, the J gene TRBJ1-2; TRBD1 aligns across 9 bases. The CDR3 is made up of 15 amino acids. Germline-derived CDR1 and CDR2 are SGHVS and FQNEAQ. V lost 5 bases to trimming and J lost 2 bases; unmatched junction nucleotides: 6. CDR3 DNA: TGTGCCAGCAGCATCCGGACAGGGGCAAACTATGGCTACACCTTC. The encoded protein is CASSIRTGANYGYTF.

This rearrangement joins TRBV18 to TRBJ1-5; weak D call: TRBD1 (6 bases). CDR3 length equals 15 residues. V was clipped by 0 bases and J by 5 bases, with 11 bases between them. Germline CDR1 is KGHSH and CDR2 is LQKENI. CDR3 protein: CASSPPGGGYQPQHF. Written as DNA, the CDR3 is TGTGCCAGCTCACCACCGGGAGGGGGGTATCAGCCCCAGCATTTT.